Listed below are T cell receptor beta chains from one sample, sequenced in a study of cytomegalovirus exposure and HLA in healthy donors. Assay used: immunoSEQ multiplex PCR; TCRdb lists only in-frame clones, some missing. The sample includes 190,000 or so clones, less than 85% of them seen just once. Sequencing input: PBMCs. The receptors were sampled from a girl aged 5-17 years in good health and CMV-seropositive. Both conserved end residues are part of each CDR3. A D gene is named only where the DNA matches it firmly. Some rows have no size entry. The others give once, few or many, or a class for an expanded clone.

J gene,D gene,clone size,V gene,CDR3 DNA,CDR3 protein
TRBJ2-3,-,-,TRBV4-3,TGCGCCAGCAGCCAAGAACTCGCAGATACGCAGTATTTT,CASSQELADTQYF
TRBJ1-3,-,-,TRBV10-3,TGTGCCACGATGGGAGGTGGAAACACCATATATTTT,CATMGGGNTIYF
TRBJ1-2,TRBD1,-,TRBV19,TGTGCCAGTAGAAAGACAGGGGGCTCAGACTATGGCTACACCTTC,CASRKTGGSDYGYTF
TRBJ1-6,-,-,TRBV7-8,TGTGCCAGCAGCTTAGGGGGGGTTGGCAACTACCGTCACTTT,CASSLGGVGNYRHF
TRBJ1-5,-,-,TRBV29-1,TGCAGCGTTGAAGTCGCAGGAATCAATCAGCCCCAGCATTTT,CSVEVAGINQPQHF
TRBJ1-5,-,-,TRBV6-1,TGTGCCAGCAGTGAATGGGTGGAGGGCGATCAGCCCCAGCATTTT,CASSEWVEGDQPQHF
TRBJ2-7,-,-,TRBV11-2,TGTGCCAGCAGCTCCTCGACAGAATTCTACGAGCAGTACTTC,CASSSSTEFYEQYF
TRBJ1-5,-,-,TRBV10-1,TGCGCCAGCAGTGAGTCAAGGGGGAATCAGCCCCAGCATTTT,CASSESRGNQPQHF
TRBJ1-5,-,-,TRBV9,TGTGCCAGCAGCACCACTTTCAATCAGCCCCAGCATTTT,CASSTTFNQPQHF
TRBJ2-7,-,once,TRBV7-9,TGTGCCAGCAGCCCCGCCGGGGGAGAGGGCTACGAGCAGTACTTC,CASSPAGGEGYEQYF
TRBJ2-1,TRBD2,once,TRBV11-3,TGTGCTCCCGCGGGGGTCCCCCACAATGAGCAGTTCTTC,CAPAGVPHNEQFF
TRBJ2-1,-,-,TRBV15,TGTGCCACCAGCGGTAGTTTCCATGAGCAGTTCTTC,CATSGSFHEQFF
TRBJ2-5,TRBD1,-,TRBV28,TGTGCCAGCAGTTTTTCATCCGGGACAGGGGCGAAACATCAAGAGACCCAGTACTTC,CASSFSSGTGAKHQETQYF
TRBJ1-2,-,-,TRBV7-2,TGTGCCAGCAGCTTAGCAGAGATCTATGGCTACACCTTC,CASSLAEIYGYTF
TRBJ2-3,-,-,TRBV23-1,TGCGCCAGCAGTCAATCGAGGGGAGGGGGGCCAACAGATACGCAGTATTTT,CASSQSRGGGPTDTQYF
TRBJ1-5,-,-,TRBV27,TGTGCTAGCGGGCGCTATAGCAATCAGCCCCAGCATTTT,CASGRYSNQPQHF
TRBJ1-1,-,-,TRBV11-2,TGTGCCAGCAGCTTCGGTTGGCAGGGCAACACTGAAGCTTTCTTT,CASSFGWQGNTEAFF
TRBJ1-1,-,-,TRBV9,TGTGCCAGCAGCCCCACGGGGGTAATGAACACTGAAGCTTTCTTT,CASSPTGVMNTEAFF
TRBJ2-3,TRBD2,-,TRBV13,TGTGCCAGCAGTGGGTCGCGGGGGGGGGCAGATACGCAGTATTTT,CASSGSRGGADTQYF
TRBJ2-5,TRBD2,once,TRBV18,TGTGCCAGCTCACCACGAAGGACTAGCGGGGGCGCGCAAGAGACCCAGTACTTC,CASSPRRTSGGAQETQYF
TRBJ1-5,TRBD1,-,TRBV27,TGTGCCAGCAGTGACCGAGGACAGGGCCTCAGATATAGCAATCAGCCCCAGCATTTT,CASSDRGQGLRYSNQPQHF
TRBJ1-3,TRBD1,-,TRBV19,TGTGCCAGTAGTATGGACAGGTTCTCTGGAAACACCATATATTTT,CASSMDRFSGNTIYF
TRBJ2-5,TRBD1,-,TRBV7-2,TGTGCCAGCAGCTTAGGACAGGGGGGACAGACCCAGTACTTC,CASSLGQGGQTQYF
TRBJ1-1,-,-,TRBV19,TGTGCCAGTAGTACCTCATCCACCAGGAACACTGAAGCTTTCTTT,CASSTSSTRNTEAFF
TRBJ1-5,TRBD1,-,TRBV2,TGTGCCAGCAGCCAAGCTCAGGGGGCGCATCAGCCCCAGCATTTT,CASSQAQGAHQPQHF
TRBJ2-2,-,-,TRBV5-1,TGCGCCAGCAGCTTGCGAGAGAACACCGGGGAGCTGTTTTTT,CASSLRENTGELFF
TRBJ1-2,TRBD1,-,TRBV4-3,TGCGCCAGCAGCCCGAGACAGGGCCCCTATGGCTACACCTTC,CASSPRQGPYGYTF
TRBJ1-2,-,once,TRBV6-4,TGTGCCAGCAGTGACTGGGGCTGCTATGGCTACACCTTC,CASSDWGCYGYTF
TRBJ1-1,-,few,TRBV6-5,TGTGCCAGCAGTCCGTTAGCCCGGGGGGTTGAAGCTTTCTTT,CASSPLARGVEAFF
TRBJ1-2,-,-,TRBV6-6,TGTGCCAGCAGTTATTCCGGGAACTATGGCTACACCTTC,CASSYSGNYGYTF
TRBJ2-1,TRBD2,-,TRBV4-3,TGCGCCAGCAGCCAACATCCGGGGGGGACCTCCTACAATGAGCAGTTCTTC,CASSQHPGGTSYNEQFF
TRBJ1-5,TRBD1,-,TRBV11-2,TGTGCCAGCAGCTCGACAGGGGGCGGACAGCCCCAGCATTTT,CASSSTGGGQPQHF
TRBJ2-7,-,-,TRBV6-5,TGTGCCAGCAGTTACTCGACTACCCAGGGGGGTCGCGAGCAGTACTTC,CASSYSTTQGGREQYF
TRBJ1-1,-,-,TRBV7-6,TGTGCCAGCAGCTTTGAGGCAGGGATCGGTGAAGCTTTCTTT,CASSFEAGIGEAFF
TRBJ1-2,TRBD1,-,TRBV5-4,TGTGCCAGCAGCGCACTAGACAGGGGTGGCGGCTACACCTTC,CASSALDRGGGYTF
TRBJ1-1,-,-,TRBV7-2,TGTGCCAGCAGCCCCCCCGGGATGAACACTGAAGCTTTCTTT,CASSPPGMNTEAFF
TRBJ2-1,TRBD2,-,TRBV2,TGTGCCAGCAGTGAGGGGACTAGCGGGGAGCAGTTCTTC,CASSEGTSGEQFF
TRBJ2-1,-,-,TRBV10-3,TGTGCCATCAGTGAACAGAGCTCCTACAATGAGCAGTTCTTC,CAISEQSSYNEQFF
TRBJ2-2,-,-,TRBV23-1,TGCGCCAGCAGTCAAGTGGCAGGGAACCTCTCGAACACCGGGGAGCTGTTTTTT,CASSQVAGNLSNTGELFF
TRBJ2-2,TRBD1,-,TRBV7-9,TGTTCCAGCAGCTTAGGGACAGGGGGAGACACCGGGGAGCTGTTTTTT,CSSSLGTGGDTGELFF
TRBJ2-1,-,-,TRBV20-1,TGCAGTGCCGGTAATAGTGAGCAGTTCTTC,CSAGNSEQFF
TRBJ1-3,TRBD1,-,TRBV7-9,TGTGCCAGCAGGCTGACAGGGGCCGCAAACACCATATATTTT,CASRLTGAANTIYF
TRBJ1-1,-,-,TRBV21-1,TGTGCCAGCAGCAGGGACACCTCAGGGGCTTTCTTT,CASSRDTSGAFF
TRBJ2-5,TRBD2,-,TRBV11-3,TGTGCCAGCAGCTCGGGACTAGCGGGGGGCCGGGGCCAAGAGACCCAGTACTTC,CASSSGLAGGRGQETQYF
TRBJ2-1,-,-,TRBV5-4,TGTGCCAGCAGCTTGGGGTCAGGGGTAATCTACAATGAGCAGTTCTTC,CASSLGSGVIYNEQFF
TRBJ1-5,-,-,TRBV5-6,TGTGCCAGCAGCCGCCGTGACGTCGGGAATCAGCCCCAGCATTTT,CASSRRDVGNQPQHF